This T cell receptor beta chain was sequenced during a study of T-cell reconstitution after alpha-beta-depleted transplantation in children. Preparing the TCRbeta library involved the use of unique molecular identifiers. A single record per CDR3 protein comes from TCRdb applying MiXCR to the PCR reads. The repertoire holds a few hundred thousand distinct CDR3 sequences, less than 15% seen once, with 4.3% in the top ten. The sample consisted of PBMCs, taken from the stem cell graft. This clonotype originated in a human donor who donated a stem cell graft to a child with Fanconi anemia.

The CDR3 loop is CASRVTGDTEAFF. CDR3 coding DNA: TGTGCCAGCAGGGTGACAGGAGACACTGAAGCTTTCTTT. The rearrangement links TRBV12-3 or TRBV12-4 to TRBJ1-1, with TRBD1 as a possible D gene (6 bases). V was shortened by 6 bases and J by 3 bases, with 11 bases between the two germline ends. The CDR3 covers 13 residues.